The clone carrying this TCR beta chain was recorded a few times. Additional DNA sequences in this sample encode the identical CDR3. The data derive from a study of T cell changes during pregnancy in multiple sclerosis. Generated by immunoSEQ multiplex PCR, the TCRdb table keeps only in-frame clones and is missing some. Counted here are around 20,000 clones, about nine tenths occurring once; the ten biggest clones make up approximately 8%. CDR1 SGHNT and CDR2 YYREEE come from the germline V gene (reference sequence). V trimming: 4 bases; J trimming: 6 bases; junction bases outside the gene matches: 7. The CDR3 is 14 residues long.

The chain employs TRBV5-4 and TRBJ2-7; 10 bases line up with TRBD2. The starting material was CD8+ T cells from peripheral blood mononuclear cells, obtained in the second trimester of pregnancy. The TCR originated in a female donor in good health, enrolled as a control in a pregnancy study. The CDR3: CASSPLAGEGEQYF. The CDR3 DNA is TGTGCCAGCAGCCCTCTAGCGGGGGAAGGCGAGCAGTACTTC.